This T cell receptor beta chain was identified in a study of Ad26.COV2.S vaccination and SARS-CoV-2 variants. Study summary: Ad26.COV2.S given intramuscularly, once or twice 56 days apart. Overall study results and limits: Post-vaccination spike-specific CD8+ and CD4+ T cell responses reportedly had substantial breadth.

To note about this clone: The antigen is not known.

Trimming took 5 bases from V and 4 from J; bases not matched to a gene: 4. The length of the CDR3 is 13 residues. The treatment is: around 19 received Ad26.COV2.S at low or high dose, single or two shots; about 5 received placebo; per-sample allocation not given. Material that was analyzed had been drawn on day 63 after the first vaccine or placebo injection. Sequencing used immunoSEQ multiplex PCR; TCRdb keeps in-frame clones, though not all of them. The sample includes about 450,000 clones, approximately 92% of them seen just once. This sample comprised peripheral blood, obtained in a trial of Ad26.COV2.S vaccine versus placebo. The chain has TRBV12-3 or TRBV12-4 and TRBJ1-1; 7 bases are shared with TRBD1. This sequence originates from a person aged 18 to 65 who received the Ad26.COV2.S COVID-19 vaccine or a placebo. The CDR3 spells CASSRQGSTEAFF. CDR3 bases: TGTGCCAGCAGTAGACAGGGTTCCACTGAAGCTTTCTTT.